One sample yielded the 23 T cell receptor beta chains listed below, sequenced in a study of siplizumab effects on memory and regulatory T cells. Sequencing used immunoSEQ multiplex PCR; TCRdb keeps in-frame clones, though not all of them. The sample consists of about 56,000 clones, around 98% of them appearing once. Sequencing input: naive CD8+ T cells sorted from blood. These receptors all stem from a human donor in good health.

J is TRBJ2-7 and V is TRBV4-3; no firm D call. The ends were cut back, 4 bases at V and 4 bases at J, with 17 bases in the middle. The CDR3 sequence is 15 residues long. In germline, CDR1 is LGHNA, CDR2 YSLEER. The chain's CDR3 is CASSPIRQVGYEQYF. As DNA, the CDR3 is TGCGCCAGCAGCCCCATAAGGCAGGTTGGGTACGAGCAGTACTTC.

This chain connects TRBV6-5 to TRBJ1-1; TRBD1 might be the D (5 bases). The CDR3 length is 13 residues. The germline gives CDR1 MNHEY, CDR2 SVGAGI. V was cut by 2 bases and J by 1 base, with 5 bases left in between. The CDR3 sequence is CASSYQGNTEAFF. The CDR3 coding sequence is TGTGCCAGCAGTTACCAGGGGAACACTGAAGCTTTCTTT.

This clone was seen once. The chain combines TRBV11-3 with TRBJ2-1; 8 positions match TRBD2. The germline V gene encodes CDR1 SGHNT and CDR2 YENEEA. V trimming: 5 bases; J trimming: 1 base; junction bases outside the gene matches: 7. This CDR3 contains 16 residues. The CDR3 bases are TGTGCCAGCAGCCCCAGCTTAGCGGGATCCTACAATGAGCAGTTCTTC. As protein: CASSPSLAGSYNEQFF.

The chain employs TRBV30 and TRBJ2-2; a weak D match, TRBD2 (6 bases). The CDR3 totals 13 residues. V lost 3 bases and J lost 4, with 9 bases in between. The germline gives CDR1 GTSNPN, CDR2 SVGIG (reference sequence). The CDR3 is CAWSGRVTGELFF. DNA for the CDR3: TGTGCCTGGAGCGGGAGAGTCACCGGGGAGCTGTTTTTT.

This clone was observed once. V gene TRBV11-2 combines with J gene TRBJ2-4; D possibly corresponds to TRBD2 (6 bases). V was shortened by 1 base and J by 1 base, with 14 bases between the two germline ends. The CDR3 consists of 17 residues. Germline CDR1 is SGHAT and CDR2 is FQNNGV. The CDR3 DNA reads TGTGCCAGCAGCTTAGTCTCAGACCGGGGGGCCAAAAACATTCAGTACTTC. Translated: CASSLVSDRGAKNIQYF.

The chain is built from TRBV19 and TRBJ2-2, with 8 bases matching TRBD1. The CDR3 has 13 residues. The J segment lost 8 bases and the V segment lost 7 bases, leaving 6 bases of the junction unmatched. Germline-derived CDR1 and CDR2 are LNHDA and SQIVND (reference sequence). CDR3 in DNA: TGTGCCAGTATAGGCAGGGGGCTAGGGGAGCTGTTTTTT. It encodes CASIGRGLGELFF.

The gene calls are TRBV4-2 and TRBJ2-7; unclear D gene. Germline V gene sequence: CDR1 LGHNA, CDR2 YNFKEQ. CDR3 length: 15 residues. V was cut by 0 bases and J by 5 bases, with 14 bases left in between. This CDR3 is CASSQEKGLVHEQYF. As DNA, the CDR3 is TGTGCCAGCAGCCAAGAGAAAGGTTTGGTCCACGAGCAGTACTTC.

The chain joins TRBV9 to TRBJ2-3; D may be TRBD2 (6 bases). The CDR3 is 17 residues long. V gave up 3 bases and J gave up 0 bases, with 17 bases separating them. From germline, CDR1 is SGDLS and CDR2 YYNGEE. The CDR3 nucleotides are TGTGCCAGCAGCGACCACCCGGCGGGGAGGAGCACAGATACGCAGTATTTT. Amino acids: CASSDHPAGRSTDTQYF.

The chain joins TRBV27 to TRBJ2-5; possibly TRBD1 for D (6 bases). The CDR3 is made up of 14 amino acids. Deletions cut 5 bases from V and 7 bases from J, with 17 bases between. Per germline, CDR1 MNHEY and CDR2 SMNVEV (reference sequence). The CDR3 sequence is CASSPPDSTWTQYF. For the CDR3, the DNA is TGTGCCAGCAGTCCCCCGGACAGTACATGGACCCAGTACTTC.

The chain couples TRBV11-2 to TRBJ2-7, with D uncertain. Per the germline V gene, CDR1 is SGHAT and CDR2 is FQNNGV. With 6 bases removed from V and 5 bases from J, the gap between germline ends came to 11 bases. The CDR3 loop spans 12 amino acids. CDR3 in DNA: TGTGCCAGCAGGACCCGAACGGACGAGCAGTACTTC. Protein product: CASRTRTDEQYF. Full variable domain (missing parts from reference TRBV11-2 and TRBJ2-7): EAGVAQSPRYKIIEKRQSVAFWCNPISGHATLYWYQQILGQGPKLLIQFQNNGVVDDSQLPKDRFSAERLKGVDSTLKIQPAKLEDSAVYLCASRTRTDEQYFGPGTRLTVT.

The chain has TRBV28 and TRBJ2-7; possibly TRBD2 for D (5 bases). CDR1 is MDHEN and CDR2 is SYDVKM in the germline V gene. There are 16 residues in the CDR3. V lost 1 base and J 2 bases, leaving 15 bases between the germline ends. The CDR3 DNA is TGTGCCAGCAGTTTATTCGCGGACCGGGGTGCCTACGAGCAGTACTTC. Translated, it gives CASSLFADRGAYEQYF. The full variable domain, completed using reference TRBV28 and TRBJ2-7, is DVKVTQSSRYLVKRTGEKVFLECVQDMDHENMFWYRQDPGLGLRLIYFSYDVKMKEKGDIPEGYSVSREKKERFSLILESASTNQTSMYLCASSLFADRGAYEQYFGPGTRLTVT.

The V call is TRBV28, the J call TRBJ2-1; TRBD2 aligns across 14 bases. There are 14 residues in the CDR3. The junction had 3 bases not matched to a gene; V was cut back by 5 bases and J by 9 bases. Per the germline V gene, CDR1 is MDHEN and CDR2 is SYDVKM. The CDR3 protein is CASSGTSGSPEQFF. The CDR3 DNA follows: TGTGCCAGCAGTGGGACTAGCGGGAGTCCTGAGCAGTTCTTC.

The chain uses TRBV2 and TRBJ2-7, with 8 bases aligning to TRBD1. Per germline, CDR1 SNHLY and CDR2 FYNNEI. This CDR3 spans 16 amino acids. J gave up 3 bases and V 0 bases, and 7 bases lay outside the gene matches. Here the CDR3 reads CASSEAHRTGSYEQYF. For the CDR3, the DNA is TGTGCCAGCAGTGAAGCTCATAGGACAGGGAGCTACGAGCAGTACTTC.

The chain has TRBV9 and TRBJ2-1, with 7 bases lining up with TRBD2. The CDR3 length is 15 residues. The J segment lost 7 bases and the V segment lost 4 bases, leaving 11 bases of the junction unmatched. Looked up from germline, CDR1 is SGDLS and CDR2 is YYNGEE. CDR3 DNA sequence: TGTGCCAGCAGCCTCCAGCGGGACCCTAGAAATGAGCAGTTCTTC. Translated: CASSLQRDPRNEQFF.

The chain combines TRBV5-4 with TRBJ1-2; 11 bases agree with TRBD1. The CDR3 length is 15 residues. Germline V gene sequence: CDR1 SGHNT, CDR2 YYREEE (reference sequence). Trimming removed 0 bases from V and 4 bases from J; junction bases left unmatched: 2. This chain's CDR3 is CASSLGTGGLYGYTF. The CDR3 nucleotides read TGTGCCAGCAGCTTGGGGACAGGGGGCCTCTATGGCTACACCTTC.

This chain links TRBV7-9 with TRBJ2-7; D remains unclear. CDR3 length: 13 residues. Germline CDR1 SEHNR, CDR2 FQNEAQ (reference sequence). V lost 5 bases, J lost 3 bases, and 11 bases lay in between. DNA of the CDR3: TGTGCCAGCAGCCAACTGACAAGCTACGAGCAGTACTTC. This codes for CASSQLTSYEQYF. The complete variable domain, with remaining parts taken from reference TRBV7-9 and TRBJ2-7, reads DTGVSQNPRHKITKRGQNVTFRCDPISEHNRLYWYRQTLGQGPEFLTYFQNEAQLEKSRLLSDRFSAERPKGSFSTLEIQRTEQGDSAMYLCASSQLTSYEQYFGPGTRLTVT.

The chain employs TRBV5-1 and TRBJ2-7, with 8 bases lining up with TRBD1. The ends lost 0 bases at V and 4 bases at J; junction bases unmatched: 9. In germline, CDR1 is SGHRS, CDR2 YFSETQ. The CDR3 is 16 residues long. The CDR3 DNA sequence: TGCGCCAGCAGCTTGGGGACAGGGATGAACCCTTACGAGCAGTACTTC. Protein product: CASSLGTGMNPYEQYF.

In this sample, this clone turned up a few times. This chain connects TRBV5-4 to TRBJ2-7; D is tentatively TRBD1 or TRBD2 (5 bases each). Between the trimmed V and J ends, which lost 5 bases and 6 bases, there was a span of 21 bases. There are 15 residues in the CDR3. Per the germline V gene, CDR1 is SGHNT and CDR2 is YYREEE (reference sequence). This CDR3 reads CASSPQWGSNSEQYF. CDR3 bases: TGTGCCAGCAGTCCACAGTGGGGGAGTAACTCCGAGCAGTACTTC. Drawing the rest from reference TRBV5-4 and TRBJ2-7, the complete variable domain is ETGVTQSPTHLIKTRGQQVTLRCSSQSGHNTVSWYQQALGQGPQFIFQYYREEENGRGNFPPRFSGLQFPNYSSELNVNALELDDSALYLCASSPQWGSNSEQYFGPGTRLTVT.

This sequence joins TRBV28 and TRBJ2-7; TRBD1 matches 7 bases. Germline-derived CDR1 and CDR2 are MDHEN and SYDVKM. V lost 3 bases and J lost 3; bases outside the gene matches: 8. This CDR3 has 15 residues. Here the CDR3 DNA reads TGTGCCAGCAGTTTCTTTGAGGGGGCTGGCTACGAGCAGTACTTC. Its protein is CASSFFEGAGYEQYF.

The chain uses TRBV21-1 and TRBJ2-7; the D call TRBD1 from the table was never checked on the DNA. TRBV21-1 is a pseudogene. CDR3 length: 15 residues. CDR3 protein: CVEVPQGRPTYEQYF. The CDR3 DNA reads TGTGTCGAGGTCCCCCAGGGTCGGCCAACCTACGAGCAGTACTTC.

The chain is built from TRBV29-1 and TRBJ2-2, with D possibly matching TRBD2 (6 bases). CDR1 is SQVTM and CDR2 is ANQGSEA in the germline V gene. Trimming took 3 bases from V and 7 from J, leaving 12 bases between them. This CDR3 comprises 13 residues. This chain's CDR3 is CSVDGGLGGELFF. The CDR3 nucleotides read TGCAGCGTTGATGGGGGACTCGGCGGGGAGCTGTTTTTT.

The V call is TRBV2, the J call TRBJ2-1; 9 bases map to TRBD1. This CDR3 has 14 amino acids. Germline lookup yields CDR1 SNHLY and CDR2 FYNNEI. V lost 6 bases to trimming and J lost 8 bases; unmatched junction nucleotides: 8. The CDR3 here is CASSPGQGFYEQFF. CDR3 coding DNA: TGTGCCAGCAGCCCGGGACAGGGTTTTTATGAGCAGTTCTTC. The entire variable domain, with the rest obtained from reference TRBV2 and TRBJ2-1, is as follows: EPEVTQTPSHQVTQMGQEVILRCVPISNHLYFYWYRQILGQKVEFLVSFYNNEISEKSEIFDDQFSVERPDGSNFTLKIRSTKLEDSAMYFCASSPGQGFYEQFFGPGTRLTVL.

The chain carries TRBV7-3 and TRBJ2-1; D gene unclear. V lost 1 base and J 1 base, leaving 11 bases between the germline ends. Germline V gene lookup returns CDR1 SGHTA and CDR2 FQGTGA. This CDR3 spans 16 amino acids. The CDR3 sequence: CASSLKAPYSYNEQFF. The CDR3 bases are TGTGCCAGCAGCTTAAAAGCCCCGTATTCCTACAATGAGCAGTTCTTC.